This T cell receptor (beta chain) stems from a study of shared clonotypes between healthy human individuals. The donor cohort consisted entirely of Caucasian adults residing in Nashville, Tennessee. Germline CDR1 reads MGHDK; CDR2 reads SYGVNS. The CDR3 has 15 residues. V was pared by 6 bases and J by 2 bases, with 15 bases between. Authors' methods: For the immunoSEQ data, sequences were junction-only without quality scores, so filtering differed. Generated by immunoSEQ multiplex PCR, the TCRdb table keeps only in-frame clones and is missing some. That table is the source of V, J and clone size, and D and trimming were worked out from the DNA. Altogether fewer than 150,000 clones are present, around two thirds being singletons, with the ten largest covering 20% to 25%. Regarding this clone: The antigen is unknown.

Regarding the study as a whole: Memory subsets generally showed smaller estimated richness than naive subsets did. Roughly 5% was the fraction of naive CD4 clonotypes found shared across several donors.

The chain recombines TRBV25-1 with TRBJ2-3; D not certain. The sequence was collected from a woman younger than 45 in good health. Sample: memory CD8+ T cells sorted from blood. Subset specified: CD45RO+ cells pooled with CCR7-negative TemRA cells. The DNA for the CDR3 is TGTGCCAGCAGCATGTTGGGTTCTGACACAGATACGCAGTATTTT. Translated, it gives CASSMLGSDTDTQYF.